This entry describes one T cell receptor beta chain. Germline CDR1 GTSNPN, CDR2 SVGIG (reference sequence). The CDR3 loop spans 14 amino acids. V lost 0 bases to trimming and J lost 7 bases, with 10 bases between them. Original processing notes: Estimates of nucleated cell counts were drawn from the amplification of reference gene primers. Assay used: immunoSEQ multiplex PCR; TCRdb lists only in-frame clones, some missing. Clone size and the V and J calls come from that table; the DNA yielded D and trimming. The sample lists around 130,000 clones, approximately 71% occurring once. The entry originates in a study of blood T cell repertoires in COVID-19. Study-wide context: The samples span acute and convalescent COVID-19 from the United States, Italy and Spain. In each case, the material was cDNA or gDNA derived from T cells, B-cell-depleted T cells, or PBMCs.

The chain couples TRBV30 to TRBJ1-6; D call uncertain. This clonotype was obtained from a human donor in a cohort sampled during active COVID-19. Material: peripheral blood. This CDR3 is CAWSVGPTNSPLHF. CDR3 nucleotide sequence: TGTGCCTGGAGTGTTGGGCCCACGAATTCACCCCTCCACTTT. Combining the CDR3 with reference TRBV30 and TRBJ1-6 gives the whole variable domain SQTIHQWPATLVQPVGSPLSLECTVEGTSNPNLYWYRQAAGRGLQLLFYSVGIGQISSEVPQNLSASRPQDRQFILSSKKLLLSDSGFYLCAWSVGPTNSPLHFGNGTRLTVT.